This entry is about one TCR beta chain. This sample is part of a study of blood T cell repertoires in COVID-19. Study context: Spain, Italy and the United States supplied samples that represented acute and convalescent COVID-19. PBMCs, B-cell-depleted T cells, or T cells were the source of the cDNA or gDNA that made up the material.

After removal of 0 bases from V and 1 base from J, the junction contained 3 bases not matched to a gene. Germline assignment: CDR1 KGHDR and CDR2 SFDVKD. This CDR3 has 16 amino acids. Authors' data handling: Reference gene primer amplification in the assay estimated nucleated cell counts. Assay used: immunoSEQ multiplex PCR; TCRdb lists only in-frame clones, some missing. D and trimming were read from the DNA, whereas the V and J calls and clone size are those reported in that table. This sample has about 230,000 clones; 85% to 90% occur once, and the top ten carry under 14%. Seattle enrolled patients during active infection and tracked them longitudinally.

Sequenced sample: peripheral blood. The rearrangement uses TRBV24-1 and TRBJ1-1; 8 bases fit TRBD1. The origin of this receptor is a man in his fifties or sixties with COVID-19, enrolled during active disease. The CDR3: CATSDLGDRRNTEAFF. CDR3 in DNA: TGTGCCACCAGTGATTTGGGGGACAGGCGGAACACTGAAGCTTTCTTT.